This T cell receptor (beta chain) was captured in a study of long-term antiretroviral therapy in people with HIV. With regard to this clone: Its specificity is unknown.

With V trimmed by 8 bases and J by 1 base, 1 base remained unmatched. Germline-derived CDR1 and CDR2 are MNHEY and SVGAGI. This CDR3 is built from 13 residues. Going into DNA extraction, samples held 1-10 million cryopreserved PBMC. Overall study findings and caveats: Drawn between 2004 and 2017, the blood was possibly obtained under older ART regimens.

The authors ran the immunoSEQ assay, v3.0, at survey level. The assay was immunoSEQ multiplex PCR, and TCRdb's table has in-frame clones only and misses some. The table has 25,000 to 35,000 clones, about 89% seen once. Sequencing was performed on unsorted PBMCs, taken 3.1 years after starting antiretroviral therapy. This TCR came from a man between 18 and 35 years old with HIV. The chain carries TRBV6-5 and TRBJ1-1, with 10 bases lining up with TRBD1. CDR3 bases: TGTGCCAGCCGGACAGGGGGGAACACTGAAGCTTTCTTT. This translates into CASRTGGNTEAFF.